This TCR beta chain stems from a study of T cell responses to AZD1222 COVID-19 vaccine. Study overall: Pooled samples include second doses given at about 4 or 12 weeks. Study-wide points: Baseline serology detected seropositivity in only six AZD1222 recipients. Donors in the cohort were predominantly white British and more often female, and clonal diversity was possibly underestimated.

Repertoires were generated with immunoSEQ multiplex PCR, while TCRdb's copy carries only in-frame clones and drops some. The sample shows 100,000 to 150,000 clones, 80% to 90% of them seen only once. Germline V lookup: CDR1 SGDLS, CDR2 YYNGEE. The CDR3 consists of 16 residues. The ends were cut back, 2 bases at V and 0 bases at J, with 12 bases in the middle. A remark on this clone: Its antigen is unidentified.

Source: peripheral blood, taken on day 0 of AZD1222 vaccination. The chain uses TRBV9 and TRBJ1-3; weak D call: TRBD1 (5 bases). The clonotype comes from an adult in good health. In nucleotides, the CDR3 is TGTGCCAGCAGCGTTAACAGGTTCTACTCTGGAAACACCATATATTTT. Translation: CASSVNRFYSGNTIYF.